The 20 T cell receptor beta chains given below trace back to one sample, sequenced in a study of T cells in Graves' hyperthyroidism and ophthalmopathy. Authors of the study amplified TCR beta CDR3 regions from RNA transcripts. TCR CDR3 regions were first amplified by RT-PCR with HTBI primers. TCRdb re-analysed the multiplex PCR reads in MiXCR, keeping a single row per CDR3 protein. The sample has 350,000 or so distinct CDR3 sequences, 15% to 20% seen once. The sequenced sample consisted of blood. The origin of the receptors is a woman between 50 and 59 years old with Graves' hyperthyroidism.

This clonotype has just a few counts. This chain connects TRBV14 to TRBJ1-3; D not certain. The germline V and J ends were trimmed by 3 bases and 4 bases, with 16 bases remaining between them. Germline V gives CDR1 SGHDN, CDR2 FVKESK. This CDR3 comprises 16 residues. CDR3 sequence reads: CASSQAAPRPGNTIYF. DNA of the CDR3: TGTGCCAGCAGCCAGGCAGCACCGCGCCCCGGAAACACCATATATTTT. The entire variable domain, with the rest obtained from reference TRBV14 and TRBJ1-3, is as follows: EAGVTQFPSHSVIEKGQTVTLRCDPISGHDNLYWYRRVMGKEIKFLLHFVKESKQDESGMPNNRFLAERTGGTYSTLKVQPAELEDSGVYFCASSQAAPRPGNTIYFGEGSWLTVV.

A few counts support this clonotype. This rearrangement joins TRBV5-1 to TRBJ1-1; 7 nucleotides match TRBD1. The CDR3 consists of 14 residues. Germline values: CDR1 SGHRS, CDR2 YFSETQ. J gave up 6 bases and V 4 bases, and 9 bases lay outside the gene matches. The CDR3 is CASSPPKQGAEAFF. CDR3 nucleotide sequence: TGCGCCAGCAGCCCGCCCAAGCAGGGGGCTGAAGCTTTCTTT.

At least ten counts were recorded for this clonotype. The chain is built from TRBV24-1 and TRBJ2-1; TRBD2 aligns across 11 bases. CDR1 is KGHDR and CDR2 is SFDVKD in the germline V gene. The CDR3 sequence is 17 residues long. The trim removed 3 bases at V and 2 bases at J, leaving 5 bases unmatched. CDR3 sequence reads: CATSDRASGRPYNEQFF. The DNA of the CDR3 is TGTGCCACCAGTGATAGGGCTAGCGGGAGGCCCTACAATGAGCAGTTCTTC.

This clonotype was observed a handful of times. The rearrangement uses TRBV20-1 and TRBJ2-1, with a possible D match to TRBD2 (7 bases). Trimming removed 1 base from V and 5 bases from J, with 21 bases in between. This CDR3 region has 17 residues. The germline V gene has CDR1 DFQATT and CDR2 SNEGSKA (reference sequence). The CDR3 DNA sequence: TGCAGTGCTAGAGGGGTGGAGGGGGGGGGCGTCGACAATGAGCAGTTCTTC. Translated: CSARGVEGGGVDNEQFF.

This clonotype was detected ten times or more. The rearrangement links TRBV7-8 to TRBJ2-3, with unresolved D. Trimming cost V 3 bases and J 6 bases, with 7 bases left between them. There are 12 residues in the CDR3. Germline assignment: CDR1 SGHVS and CDR2 FQNEAQ. The CDR3 is CASSFHGDTQYF. CDR3 in DNA: TGTGCCAGCAGCTTCCATGGGGATACGCAGTATTTT.

Only a few counts were recorded for this clonotype. This sequence joins TRBV6-1 and TRBJ1-6, with D perhaps matching TRBD1 (5 bases). V dropped 6 bases and J dropped 11 bases, with 14 bases sitting between them. The CDR3 has 13 amino acids. Germline V lookup: CDR1 MNHNS, CDR2 SASEGT. CDR3: CASRRTISTPLHF. The CDR3, as DNA: TGTGCCAGCAGGCGGACAATATCGACACCCCTCCACTTT.

This clonotype was recorded many times. The gene calls are TRBV12-3 or TRBV12-4 and TRBJ1-5, with unresolved D. With 2 bases removed from V and 4 bases from J, the gap between germline ends came to 12 bases. This CDR3 has 15 residues. The CDR3 reads CASSLMDLPNQPQHF. CDR3 sequence (DNA): TGTGCCAGCAGTTTAATGGACCTTCCTAATCAGCCCCAGCATTTT.

The sample holds a few counts of this clonotype. The chain carries TRBV5-5 and TRBJ2-2; D may be TRBD1 (5 bases). The germline V gene encodes CDR1 SGHKS and CDR2 YYEKEE (reference sequence). V dropped 1 base and J dropped 7 bases, with 11 bases sitting between them. The CDR3 has 14 residues. CDR3 nucleotides: TGTGCCAGCAGCTTGATGGGGCAGGACGGGGAGCTGTTTTTT. Protein product: CASSLMGQDGELFF.

This clonotype was recorded many times. This chain joins TRBV20-1 and TRBJ1-1, with D perhaps matching TRBD1 (6 bases). The CDR3 sequence is 13 residues long. Germline V gene sequence: CDR1 DFQATT, CDR2 SNEGSKA (reference sequence). With 3 bases removed from V and 6 bases from J, the gap between germline ends came to 14 bases. The CDR3 loop reads CSASVGTFSEAFF. In nucleotides, the CDR3 is TGCAGTGCTAGTGTCGGGACATTTTCTGAAGCTTTCTTT.

The chain uses TRBV10-3 and TRBJ2-7; 7 positions agree with TRBD2. There are 12 residues in the CDR3. Germline V gene sequence: CDR1 ENHRY, CDR2 SYGVKD. V trimming: 7 bases; J trimming: 6 bases; junction bases outside the gene matches: 6. CDR3 residues: CAIMEGEGEQYF. The CDR3 nucleotides are TGTGCCATCATGGAAGGGGAGGGCGAGCAGTACTTC.

This sequence joins TRBV5-1 and TRBJ1-6; no definite D call. Trimming removed 0 bases at V and 8 bases at J, with 9 bases between. From germline, CDR1 is SGHRS and CDR2 YFSETQ. This CDR3 comprises 14 residues. Here the CDR3 reads CASSLGQRDSPLHF. In DNA, the CDR3 is TGCGCCAGCAGCTTGGGACAAAGGGATTCACCCCTCCACTTT.

This clonotype has ten or more counts. The chain uses TRBV10-3 and TRBJ2-7, with 7 bases identical to TRBD1. V shed 0 bases and J 2 bases; nucleotides not matched to a gene: 4. Germline lookup yields CDR1 ENHRY and CDR2 SYGVKD. The CDR3 loop spans 15 amino acids. The CDR3 DNA is TGTGCCATCAGTGAGTCAGCGACAGGGACCTACGAGCAGTACTTC. The encoded protein is CAISESATGTYEQYF.

Ten or more counts support this clonotype. This sequence joins TRBV6-1 and TRBJ2-7; 7 positions match TRBD2. The V gene's germline CDR1 is MNHNS and CDR2 SASEGT. V lost 6 bases to trimming and J lost 7 bases; unmatched junction nucleotides: 12. The CDR3 spans 14 residues. CDR3 protein: CASRAGVSVREQYF. CDR3 DNA sequence: TGTGCCAGCAGGGCGGGAGTCTCGGTTAGGGAGCAGTACTTC.

The V call is TRBV7-9, the J call TRBJ2-5, with TRBD2 matching over 13 bases. V lost 6 bases, J lost 4 bases, and 5 bases stayed unmatched. CDR3 length: 15 residues. Germline CDR1 is SEHNR and CDR2 is FQNEAQ (reference sequence). CDR3 nucleotide sequence: TGTGCCAGCAGACTAGCGGGGGGGCAACGAGAGACCCAGTACTTC. Encoded protein: CASRLAGGQRETQYF.

This clonotype was seen at least ten times. The rearrangement uses TRBV20-1 and TRBJ1-5, with D tentatively TRBD1 (5 bases). Germline V gene sequence: CDR1 DFQATT, CDR2 SNEGSKA (reference sequence). V gave up 6 bases and J gave up 4 bases, with 19 bases separating them. There are 15 residues in the CDR3. CDR3 loop: CSAQGATGPNQPQHF. DNA of the CDR3: TGCAGTGCCCAAGGCGCAACGGGGCCTAATCAGCCCCAGCATTTT.

This chain joins TRBV11-2 and TRBJ1-4; D not certain. Germline V gene sequence: CDR1 SGHAT, CDR2 FQNNGV. The CDR3 is 15 amino acids. The V gene lost 4 bases and the J gene lost 3 bases, with 12 bases spanning the gap. This CDR3 reads CASSSYWGPNEKLFF. The CDR3 DNA reads TGTGCCAGCAGCTCCTATTGGGGTCCTAATGAAAAACTGTTTTTT. The full variable domain, with the rest looked up from reference TRBV11-2 and TRBJ1-4, is EAGVAQSPRYKIIEKRQSVAFWCNPISGHATLYWYQQILGQGPKLLIQFQNNGVVDDSQLPKDRFSAERLKGVDSTLKIQPAKLEDSAVYLCASSSYWGPNEKLFFGSGTQLSVL.

This clonotype turned up a few times. The V call is TRBV18, the J call TRBJ2-2; 7 bases line up with TRBD2. Per the germline V gene, CDR1 is KGHSH and CDR2 is LQKENI. Trimming removed 2 bases from V and 1 base from J; junction bases left unmatched: 1. The CDR3 is 15 amino acids. The CDR3 loop is CASSPSGENTGELFF. The DNA for the CDR3 is TGTGCCAGCTCACCAAGCGGGGAGAACACCGGGGAGCTGTTTTTT.

This chain uses TRBV7-9 with TRBJ1-2; the D is unclear. The CDR3 sequence is 13 residues long. The V end lost 2 bases, the J end lost 2 bases, and 6 bases lay between the germline ends. CDR1 is SEHNR and CDR2 is FQNEAQ in the germline V gene (reference sequence). The DNA for the CDR3 is TGTGCCAGCAGCTTATACCAGAACTATGGCTACACCTTC. Protein sequence: CASSLYQNYGYTF.

The chain is built from TRBV6-5 and TRBJ2-1; perhaps TRBD2 as D (6 bases). Germline V lookup: CDR1 MNHEY, CDR2 SVGAGI. V was cut by 0 bases and J by 6 bases, with 15 bases left in between. The CDR3 length is 16 residues. CDR3 DNA sequence: TGTGCCAGCAGTTACTCGAAGGGCGGGGCAGGCAATGAGCAGTTCTTC. Its protein is CASSYSKGGAGNEQFF.

This clonotype has only a few counts. V gene TRBV19 combines with J gene TRBJ1-5; D is possibly TRBD1 (6 bases). With 7 bases removed from V and 0 bases from J, the gap between germline ends came to 22 bases. Looked up from germline, CDR1 is LNHDA and CDR2 is SQIVND (reference sequence). The CDR3 runs 18 residues. The CDR3 loop is CASIEAQDSLYSNQPQHF. The CDR3 nucleotides read TGTGCCAGTATCGAGGCTCAGGACAGCCTCTATAGCAATCAGCCCCAGCATTTT.